The clone carrying this T cell receptor beta chain appeared many times. As yet, its antigen is unknown. The CDR3 spans 16 residues. V was cut by 7 bases and J by 3 bases, with 24 bases left in between. From germline, CDR1 is DFQATT and CDR2 SNEGSKA (reference sequence). This sample was taken from a study of CD8 T cells in ankylosing spondylitis. Notes on the study in general: Within peripheral blood, clones linked to disease were CD8+ and relatively rare.

TCRdb recomputed calls from the 5' RACE reads with MiXCR, one row per CDR3 protein. The repertoire holds more than 60,000 distinct CDR3 sequences, with about 5.4% as singletons. The TCR sequence derives from a male donor with ankylosing spondylitis or in good health (not recorded which). The rearrangement uses TRBV20-1 and TRBJ1-1; D may be TRBD1 (5 bases). Sequenced sample: blood, either unsorted or a sorted T cell fraction (not recorded which). The CDR3 loop is CSVRSGRVGVDTEAFF. The CDR3 region has the DNA TGCAGTGTCCGGTCAGGGAGGGTTGGTGTAGACACTGAAGCTTTCTTT.